Below, one TCR beta chain is given with its context. Its antigen is unknown. This PCR relied on a set of 60 Vbeta primers and 13 Jbeta primers. Profiling relied on immunoSEQ multiplex PCR, and the TCRdb table lists in-frame clones only, not all of them. The sample records some 170,000 clones, around four fifths being singletons. The donors comprised healthy bone marrow donors. The entry originates in a study of cytomegalovirus exposure and HLA in healthy donors. Study conclusions and caveats: Most CMV-associated TCR beta chains appeared HLA-restricted in a later analysis. Whilst most TCR sequences proved rare, a subset of public TCRs occurred across many donors.

Germline CDR1 MDHEN, CDR2 SYDVKM. V lost 4 bases to trimming and J lost 7 bases, with 25 bases between them. This CDR3 has 17 amino acids. Sequenced input: PBMCs. J is TRBJ1-2 and V is TRBV28, with D perhaps matching TRBD1 (6 bases). This TCR was recovered from a middle-aged man in good health and CMV-seropositive. CDR3 nucleotide sequence: TGTGCCAGCAGTTCCAGCGCCCACAGGGTTTATCAATCTGGCTACACCTTC. This translates into CASSSSAHRVYQSGYTF.